This is a list of T cell receptor beta chains from one sample in a study of blood T cells in healthy people across ages. MiXCR was run by TCRdb on the 5' RACE reads, yielding one entry per CDR3 protein. The sample lists roughly 1,500,000 distinct CDR3 sequences; roughly 32% were seen once. The sequenced material came from blood. These receptors were taken from a woman aged 25-40 years in good health. The CDR3 runs from the conserved cysteine through the conserved F or W. The D gene is left open where the match is weak. Some rows have no size entry. The others give once, few or many, or a class for an expanded clone.

d_call | clone_size | j_call | cdr3_length | v_call | cdr3_aa | cdr3_nt
- | - | TRBJ1-1 | 13 | TRBV20-1 | CSASDRMNTEAFF | TGCAGTGCTAGTGACAGAATGAACACTGAAGCTTTCTTT
- | - | TRBJ2-1 | 14 | TRBV27 | CASSLLVGYNEQFF | TGTGCCAGCAGTTTATTAGTGGGATACAATGAGCAGTTCTTC
- | - | TRBJ1-5 | 13 | TRBV9 | CASSVGDDQPQHF | TGTGCCAGCAGCGTAGGCGATGATCAGCCCCAGCATTTT
TRBD1 | - | TRBJ2-5 | 15 | TRBV20-1 | CSARETLDRQETQYF | TGCAGTGCTAGAGAAACCCTGGACAGGCAAGAGACCCAGTACTTC
TRBD1 | - | TRBJ2-5 | 16 | TRBV5-1 | CASSLAGQGAGETQYF | TGCGCCAGCAGCTTGGCCGGACAGGGGGCGGGAGAGACCCAGTACTTC
- | - | TRBJ2-7 | 17 | TRBV6-2/TRBV6-3 | CASSYSTWTSGDYEQYF | TGTGCCAGCAGTTACTCGACCTGGACGAGTGGAGACTACGAGCAGTACTTC
TRBD2 | many | TRBJ2-7 | 11 | TRBV5-1 | CASGLGYEQYF | TGCGCCAGCGGACTAGGTTACGAGCAGTACTTC
- | - | TRBJ1-2 | 14 | TRBV5-1 | CASSDPGQLYGYTF | TGCGCCAGCAGCGATCCGGGACAACTCTATGGCTACACCTTC
TRBD2 | few | TRBJ2-1 | 19 | TRBV7-2 | CASSFLSPSNRRSGGEQFF | TGTGCCAGCAGTTTCCTGAGTCCTTCAAACCGACGGTCGGGGGGTGAGCAGTTCTTC
- | few | TRBJ1-6 | 13 | TRBV30 | CAWTGHYNSPLHF | TGTGCCTGGACGGGGCACTATAATTCACCCCTCCACTTT
- | - | TRBJ2-1 | 15 | TRBV6-4 | CASSDHGGSYNEQFF | TGTGCCAGCAGTGACCACGGGGGCTCGTACAATGAGCAGTTCTTC
- | few | TRBJ2-7 | 14 | TRBV5-1 | CASSLWDVSYEQYF | TGCGCCAGCAGCTTGTGGGACGTCTCCTACGAGCAGTACTTC
- | - | TRBJ2-3 | 12 | TRBV7-6 | CASSFHLDAQYF | TGTGCCAGCAGCTTCCACCTTGATGCGCAGTATTTT
- | few | TRBJ1-6 | 15 | TRBV20-1 | CSARRSGGQRSPLHF | TGCAGTGCTAGGAGGTCGGGGGGCCAAAGGTCACCCCTCCACTTT
- | - | TRBJ2-5 | 15 | TRBV7-3 | CASSSGVPAEETQYF | TGTGCCAGCAGCTCCGGGGTACCAGCGGAAGAGACCCAGTACTTC
TRBD1 | - | TRBJ2-7 | 12 | TRBV30 | CAWGTGNYEQYF | TGTGCCTGGGGGACAGGGAATTACGAGCAGTACTTC
- | - | TRBJ1-4 | 16 | TRBV9 | CASSVGGTTANEKLFF | TGTGCCAGCAGCGTGGGGGGGACAACTGCTAATGAAAAACTGTTTTTT
- | - | TRBJ2-7 | 15 | TRBV5-8 | CASSLPGTGTYEQYF | TGTGCCAGCAGCCTACCTGGGACGGGAACCTACGAGCAGTACTTT
- | - | TRBJ2-3 | 11 | TRBV20-1 | CSARYTDTQYF | TGCAGTGCCCGATACACAGATACGCAGTATTTT
TRBD2 | few | TRBJ2-2 | 15 | TRBV5-6 | CASSLRGGATGELFF | TGTGCCAGCAGCTTGCGGGGGGGCGCAACCGGGGAGCTGTTTTTT
- | - | TRBJ2-5 | 16 | TRBV12-3/TRBV12-4 | CASSLGRDKKKETQYF | TGTGCCAGCAGTTTAGGCCGGGACAAGAAGAAAGAGACCCAGTACTTC
- | - | TRBJ2-7 | 14 | TRBV7-2 | CASSLGRGRAEQYF | TGTGCCAGCAGCTTAGGGCGGGGAAGGGCCGAGCAGTACTTC
- | few | TRBJ1-1 | 14 | TRBV10-3 | CAMQKGGTDAEAFF | TGTGCCATGCAAAAAGGGGGAACAGACGCCGAAGCTTTCTTT
TRBD2 | - | TRBJ2-7 | 19 | TRBV3-1 | CASSQDIRLSGGAQDEQYF | TGTGCCAGCAGCCAAGATATTCGCTTGAGCGGGGGGGCACAGGACGAGCAGTACTTC
- | - | TRBJ2-2 | 12 | TRBV12-3/TRBV12-4 | CASSLNSGELFF | TGTGCCAGCAGTTTAAACTCCGGGGAGCTGTTTTTT
- | - | TRBJ2-7 | 13 | TRBV6-2/TRBV6-3 | CASSYDLVYEQYF | TGTGCCAGCAGTTACGACCTAGTCTACGAGCAGTACTTC
- | - | TRBJ2-1 | 14 | TRBV6-1 | CASSEGSRRDEQFF | TGTGCCAGCAGTGAGGGCAGCCGGCGGGATGAGCAGTTCTTC
TRBD1 | - | TRBJ2-3 | 17 | TRBV6-5 | CASSYSRQGARTDTQYF | TGTGCCAGCAGTTACTCCCGACAGGGGGCTCGCACAGATACGCAGTATTTT